This T cell receptor beta chain was retrieved from a study of beta chain features in type 1 diabetes. The CDR3 loop spans 13 amino acids. Germline lookup yields CDR1 SGHRS and CDR2 YFSETQ. Only a few counts were recorded for this clone. Its matching antigen is unknown. Germline and junction disagree at one end, which may indicate a read error. General study results and limits: Patients and controls would share equally any PCR tilt toward shorter templates.

The study reverse transcribed the entire isolated RNA, so it sequenced expressed TCRB transcripts. Only in-frame clones appear in the TCRdb table, and some are missing; sequencing was by immunoSEQ multiplex PCR. The data show 200,000 to 300,000 clones, with 25% to 30% seen just once and roughly 4.1% held by the top ten. This rearrangement joins TRBV5-1 to TRBJ2-7; possibly TRBD2 for D (5 bases). The sequenced sample consisted of central memory CD4+ T cells from blood. This TCR came from a man aged 25-45 years in good health. CDR3 in amino acids: CASTLDPGYEQYF. In nucleotides, the CDR3 is TGCGCCAGCACCTTGGACCCGGGATACGAGCAGTACTTC.